The 27 T cell receptor beta chains presented below share a single source sample, sequenced in a study of T cells expressing NK-cell markers. TCRdb reprocessed the 5' RACE reads and stores each CDR3 protein as one record, lacking DNA. Here the sample table reports under 200,000 distinct CDR3 sequences. Material: blood T cells: a sorted CD56 or NKG2C T cell subset, CD4+ or CD8+ T cells, or bulk PBMC T cells (not recorded which). The receptors come from a woman aged 18 to 75 in good health.

This sequence joins TRBV7-2 and TRBJ2-7; TCRdb outputs TRBD1, but without DNA this stays unchecked. The CDR3 consists of 15 residues. Per the germline V gene, CDR1 is SGHTA and CDR2 is FQGNSA. CDR3 region: CASSLAGAASYEQYF.

The genes are TRBV5-1 and TRBJ1-5; without DNA, the TCRdb call of TRBD1 cannot be checked. CDR1 is SGHRS, CDR2 YFSETQ, per germline. There are 15 residues in the CDR3. CDR3 loop: CASSPGQGGSQPQHF. Supplemented by reference TRBV5-1 and TRBJ1-5, the full variable domain reads KAGVTQTPRYLIKTRGQQVTLSCSPISGHRSVSWYQQTPGQGLQFLFEYFSETQRNKGNFPGRFSGRQFSNSRSEMNVSTLELGDSALYLCASSPGQGGSQPQHFGDGTRLSIL.

The chain has TRBV20-1 and TRBJ1-1. The CDR3 covers 12 residues. Per germline, CDR1 DFQATT and CDR2 SNEGSKA (reference sequence). The CDR3 loop is CSASKAYTEAFF.

V gene TRBV7-8 combines with J gene TRBJ2-1; TCRdb's D call of TRBD2 is untestable without DNA. The CDR3 spans 16 residues. Germline CDR1 and CDR2: SGHVS and FQNEAQ. This CDR3 is CASSLATGLYYNEQFF.

The chain joins TRBV4-1 to TRBJ2-6. This CDR3 is 16 amino acids long. From germline, CDR1 is MGHRA and CDR2 YSYEKL. The CDR3 spells CASSQKLDSGANVLTF.

The J gene is TRBJ1-2, the V gene TRBV5-1. Germline values: CDR1 SGHRS, CDR2 YFSETQ. This CDR3 is 14 amino acids long. This CDR3 reads CASSLALSGYGYTF.

The chain couples TRBV5-5 to TRBJ2-2; as DNA is missing, the TRBD1 call by TCRdb cannot be tested. The germline V gene encodes CDR1 SGHKS and CDR2 YYEKEE (reference sequence). This CDR3 contains 17 residues. The CDR3 is CASSFVPGQSNTGELFF.

The chain joins TRBV5-1 to TRBJ2-1; lacking DNA, the TRBD2 call made by TCRdb goes unchecked. The CDR3 runs to 14 residues. Germline CDR1 and CDR2: SGHRS and YFSETQ. The chain's CDR3 is CASSFGTSGIFPFF.

V gene TRBV6-1 combines with J gene TRBJ1-5; without DNA, the TCRdb call of TRBD1 cannot be checked. Germline V gene data show CDR1 as MNHNS and CDR2 as SASEGT. The CDR3 length is 16 residues. The CDR3 loop is CASSDRTGLPNQPQHF.

The chain recombines TRBV27 with TRBJ2-5. This CDR3 is built from 14 residues. Per germline, CDR1 MNHEY and CDR2 SMNVEV (reference sequence). The CDR3 loop is CASSSVARKETQYF.

This chain links TRBV12-3 or TRBV12-4 with TRBJ2-7; TCRdb indicates TRBD1, and absent DNA this call remains unverified. The CDR3 is 15 residues long. This CDR3 reads CASSLAGTGVFEQYF.

The chain recombines TRBV20-1 with TRBJ1-4. The germline gives CDR1 DFQATT, CDR2 SNEGSKA (reference sequence). The CDR3 sequence is 12 residues long. CDR3 region: CSARGTRGKLFF.

The V and J genes are TRBV20-1 and TRBJ2-4; as DNA is missing, the TRBD2 call by TCRdb cannot be tested. The CDR3 spans 11 residues. Germline values: CDR1 DFQATT, CDR2 SNEGSKA (reference sequence). The CDR3 is CSASPAALQYF.

This chain connects TRBV5-1 to TRBJ2-7; the D call of TRBD2 rests on TCRdb alone, since no DNA is present to check it. Germline CDR1 reads SGHRS; CDR2 reads YFSETQ. The CDR3 has 15 residues. The CDR3: CASSLGTNTDYEQYF.

This sequence joins TRBV7-9 and TRBJ2-1; TCRdb picks TRBD1, but there is no DNA to check that call. Per germline, CDR1 SEHNR and CDR2 FQNEAQ (reference sequence). The CDR3 sequence is 14 residues long. CDR3 in amino acids: CASSSLGPSNEQFF.

This chain joins TRBV4-1 and TRBJ2-7; as DNA is missing, the TRBD1 call by TCRdb cannot be tested. CDR1 is MGHRA, CDR2 YSYEKL, per germline. The CDR3 runs to 14 residues. The CDR3 spells CASSLGQGLYEQYF.

The chain carries TRBV28 and TRBJ2-5; TCRdb's assignment of TRBD1 cannot be checked, as there is no DNA. The CDR3 spans 16 residues. Germline V CDR1 and CDR2: MDHEN, SYDVKM. This CDR3 reads CASSPPQGASQETQYF.

The chain has TRBV5-6 and TRBJ1-3. CDR1 and CDR2 (germline): SGHDT, YYEEEE. The CDR3 runs to 17 residues. CDR3 sequence reads: CASSLALEFSSGNTIYF.

The chain carries TRBV5-1 and TRBJ2-3; the D gene TCRdb calls, TRBD1, cannot be checked with no DNA. CDR3 length: 13 amino acids. Looked up from germline, CDR1 is SGHRS and CDR2 is YFSETQ. Here the CDR3 reads CASSLMGPDTQYF.

This chain joins TRBV5-1 and TRBJ2-7. Germline V gives CDR1 SGHRS, CDR2 YFSETQ. CDR3 size: 13 residues. CDR3 sequence: CASSFGSSYEQYF.

The chain joins TRBV5-5 to TRBJ2-3; TCRdb selects TRBD1, and the lack of DNA leaves this call unchecked. The length of the CDR3 is 12 residues. Germline lookup yields CDR1 SGHKS and CDR2 YYEKEE (reference sequence). The CDR3: CASSRDGITQYF.

This sequence joins TRBV7-9 and TRBJ1-1; TCRdb calls TRBD1, which cannot be checked without DNA. The CDR3 length is 14 residues. Germline assignment: CDR1 SEHNR and CDR2 FQNEAQ (reference sequence). The CDR3 loop reads CASSFTGSGTEAFF. The full variable domain, rest sourced from reference TRBV7-9 and TRBJ1-1, is DTGVSQNPRHKITKRGQNVTFRCDPISEHNRLYWYRQTLGQGPEFLTYFQNEAQLEKSRLLSDRFSAERPKGSFSTLEIQRTEQGDSAMYLCASSFTGSGTEAFFGQGTRLTVV.

The chain joins TRBV7-3 to TRBJ2-2; TCRdb picks TRBD1, but there is no DNA to check that call. CDR3 length: 19 amino acids. Per the germline V gene, CDR1 is SGHTA and CDR2 is FQGTGA. The CDR3 loop reads CASSLRRMGRGPNTGELFF.

The V and J genes are TRBV12-3 or TRBV12-4 and TRBJ2-3; the D call of TRBD2 rests on TCRdb alone, since no DNA is present to check it. The CDR3 sequence is 17 residues long. CDR3 sequence reads: CASSLGSSGGALDTQYF.

The rearrangement uses TRBV5-1 and TRBJ1-2. There are 14 residues in the CDR3. Germline CDR1 reads SGHRS; CDR2 reads YFSETQ. CDR3 sequence: CASSLGGADYGYTF.

The chain couples TRBV5-6 to TRBJ2-7. The CDR3 is 16 residues long. Germline CDR1 SGHDT, CDR2 YYEEEE. The CDR3 sequence: CASSSVDGGSPYEQYF.

The rearrangement uses TRBV20-1 and TRBJ1-5. The CDR3 runs 14 residues. The germline V gene has CDR1 DFQATT and CDR2 SNEGSKA (reference sequence). The CDR3 spells CSASSGPPNQPQHF.